These T cell receptor beta chains were read from a single sample in a study of T cell responses to AZD1222 COVID-19 vaccine. Generated by immunoSEQ multiplex PCR, the TCRdb table keeps only in-frame clones and is missing some. Seen here are 120,000 or so clones, 75% to 90% observed once, and the top ten hold about 3%. Sample: peripheral blood, taken on day 0 of AZD1222 vaccination. The receptors were sampled from an adult in good health. The CDR3 runs from the conserved cysteine through the conserved F or W. A D gene is named only where the DNA matches it firmly. Rows give clone size only sometimes, using once, few, many, or a class for an expanded clone.

V gene	J gene	D gene	clone size	CDR3 DNA	CDR3 protein
TRBV9	TRBJ1-6	NA	NA	TGTGCCAGCAGCGTAGTCCGGAGGTCCTATAATTCACCCCTCCACTTT	CASSVVRRSYNSPLHF
TRBV27	TRBJ2-3	TRBD2	NA	TGTGCCAGCAGTTTACGGGGTGCTAGCGGGAGGGCTAGCACAGATACGCAGTATTTT	CASSLRGASGRASTDTQYF
TRBV5-8	TRBJ2-7	TRBD2	NA	TGTGCCAGCAGCTTACGGCGGGGGTCCCCCTACGAGCAGTACTTC	CASSLRRGSPYEQYF
TRBV7-2	TRBJ2-5	TRBD2	NA	TGTGCCAGCAGCACCACTAGCGGCGGTGAGACCCAGTACTTC	CASSTTSGGETQYF
TRBV18	TRBJ1-3	NA	NA	TGTGCCAGCTCCCCGACAGGAGACTCTGGAAACACCATATATTTT	CASSPTGDSGNTIYF
TRBV19	TRBJ1-5	NA	NA	TGTGCCAGTATTGACCGCGGATTCGATCAGCCCCAGCATTTT	CASIDRGFDQPQHF
TRBV28	TRBJ2-7	NA	NA	TGTGCCAGCAGTTTATTGGAGGGATCGGGCTACGAGCAGTACTTC	CASSLLEGSGYEQYF
TRBV4-1	TRBJ2-7	TRBD1	NA	TGCGCCAGCAGCCAAGAAACAGGGGGGAGCTCCTACGAGCAGTACTTC	CASSQETGGSSYEQYF
TRBV29-1	TRBJ2-1	TRBD2	few	TGCAGCGGATCGGGGACTAGCGGGGGTTACAATGAGCAGTTCTTC	CSGSGTSGGYNEQFF
TRBV21-1	TRBJ1-3	NA	NA	TGTGCCAGCAGCAGCCTCGGGGAAGCTGGAAACACCATATATTTT	CASSSLGEAGNTIYF
TRBV2	TRBJ2-3	TRBD1	once	TGTGCCAGCAGTGGGAACAGGGGCTCTAGCACAGATACGCAGTATTTT	CASSGNRGSSTDTQYF
TRBV5-1	TRBJ1-4	NA	NA	TGCGCCAGCAGCTGGTGGGCGTTTGGTGAAAAACTGTTTTTT	CASSWWAFGEKLFF
TRBV7-9	TRBJ1-2	NA	NA	TGTGCCACGGGACTGCGGGATCCGAACTATGGCTACACCTTC	CATGLRDPNYGYTF
TRBV27	TRBJ1-4	NA	NA	TGTGCCAGCAGTTTTTCGCATGCAACTAATGAAAAACTGTTTTTT	CASSFSHATNEKLFF
TRBV7-9	TRBJ1-1	NA	NA	TGTGCCAGCAGCTCCCAGGGAGGAATCACTGAAGCTTTCTTT	CASSSQGGITEAFF
TRBV29-1	TRBJ2-5	TRBD2	NA	TGCAGCGCTCCCCCAGCGGGAGGGGGGGAGACCCAGTACTTC	CSAPPAGGGETQYF
TRBV11-2	TRBJ1-1	NA	NA	TGTGCCAGCAGCTTAAGACCTTTGAACACTGAAGCTTTCTTT	CASSLRPLNTEAFF
TRBV7-2	TRBJ1-4	NA	NA	TGTGCCAGCAGCTTAGACAGGTTTAAAGAAAAACTGTTTTTT	CASSLDRFKEKLFF
TRBV5-1	TRBJ2-7	TRBD1	NA	TGCGCCAGCAGCGGGACAGGGGGCGATCGCTACGAGCAGTACTTC	CASSGTGGDRYEQYF
TRBV4-1	TRBJ2-2	NA	NA	TGCGCCAGCAGCCAGGACCAGGGGTTTAGCAACACCGGGGAGCTGTTTTTT	CASSQDQGFSNTGELFF
TRBV19	TRBJ1-5	NA	NA	TGTGCCAGTAGGCAAGGGGCTCAGCCCCAGCATTTT	CASRQGAQPQHF
TRBV7-8	TRBJ2-6	NA	NA	TGTGCCAGCAGCGCTAGGGGCCCGGGGGCTGGGGCCAACGTCCTGACTTTC	CASSARGPGAGANVLTF
TRBV10-3	TRBJ2-7	NA	NA	TGTGCCATCCGGGGGACGGACACCTACGAGCAGTACTTC	CAIRGTDTYEQYF
TRBV28	TRBJ1-2	TRBD1	NA	TGTGCCAGCAGTTTAGCTGGGACAGGGGGCTATGGCTACACCTTC	CASSLAGTGGYGYTF
TRBV14	TRBJ2-1	TRBD1	NA	TGTGCCAGCAGCCCCGACAGGGCAGTCTACAATGAGCAGTTCTTC	CASSPDRAVYNEQFF
TRBV16	TRBJ2-2	NA	few	TGTGCCAGCAGCCAACACCCGGTAGAGAACACCGGGGAGCTGTTTTTT	CASSQHPVENTGELFF
TRBV15	TRBJ2-1	NA	NA	TGTGCCACCATTGGAGAGGTCGATGAGCAGTTCTTC	CATIGEVDEQFF
TRBV7-3	TRBJ2-3	NA	NA	TGTGCCAGCAGCTTACCGGAGACCTCAGACACAGATACGCAGTATTTT	CASSLPETSDTDTQYF
TRBV28	TRBJ1-1	NA	NA	TGTGCCAGCATCTTCGGGGGTGGAACTGAAGCTTTCTTT	CASIFGGGTEAFF
TRBV5-5	TRBJ1-2	TRBD1	NA	TGTGCCAGCAGCTTCTTCCTGAACGGGGACAGGGATTCCTATGGCTACACCTTC	CASSFFLNGDRDSYGYTF
TRBV7-8	TRBJ1-5	NA	NA	TGTGCCAGCAGCTTAGCATGGGGCCCCAGCAATCAGCCCCAGCATTTT	CASSLAWGPSNQPQHF
TRBV6-5	TRBJ1-4	NA	NA	TGTGCCAGCACCCCAAGGGGGTTTGGTAATGAAAAACTGTTTTTT	CASTPRGFGNEKLFF
TRBV9	TRBJ2-5	TRBD2	NA	TGTGCCAGCAGCCCCCGTTCTAGCGGCCAAGAGACCCAGTACTTC	CASSPRSSGQETQYF
TRBV7-2	TRBJ2-7	TRBD2	NA	TGTGCCAGCAGCTCCTATAGCGGGGGGAGCTCCTACGAGCAGTACTTC	CASSSYSGGSSYEQYF
TRBV30	TRBJ2-7	NA	NA	TGTGCCTGGAGTAGAGACGGCTCCTACGAGCAGTACTTC	CAWSRDGSYEQYF
TRBV6-5	TRBJ1-1	TRBD1	NA	TGTGCCAGCAGTTACGCGGGACAGGGGAGAACTGAAGCTTTCTTT	CASSYAGQGRTEAFF
TRBV28	TRBJ1-4	NA	NA	TGTGCCAGCGGGCCGGGACGGGGAGAGGAAAAACTGTTTTTT	CASGPGRGEEKLFF
TRBV30	TRBJ1-5	NA	NA	TGTGCCTGGAGTTTGGAGGCAAGGCAGCCCCAGCATTTT	CAWSLEARQPQHF
TRBV25-1	TRBJ2-7	NA	NA	TGTGCCAGCAGTGAGCAGGGTGGGCCCTACGAGCAGTACTTC	CASSEQGGPYEQYF
TRBV6-4	TRBJ1-5	NA	NA	TGTGCCAGCAGTGAAGAAGTAGGAACACTGCGGGAGTATAGCAATCAGCCCCAGCATTTT	CASSEEVGTLREYSNQPQHF
TRBV2	TRBJ1-1	NA	few	TGTGCCAGCAGTGAAGCGCGGGCAGTTGTCAACACTGAAGCTTTCTTT	CASSEARAVVNTEAFF
TRBV4-1	TRBJ1-6	NA	once	TGCGCCAGCAGCCAAGATGGGGCAGGGATGATAGAGGGATCACCCCTCCACTTT	CASSQDGAGMIEGSPLHF
TRBV7-6	TRBJ2-5	NA	NA	TGTGCCAGCAGCTTAGGGCCGTACCAAGAGACCCAGTACTTC	CASSLGPYQETQYF
TRBV28	TRBJ1-5	NA	NA	TGTGCCAGCAGTGGCACGGACAGCAATCAGCCCCAGCATTTT	CASSGTDSNQPQHF
TRBV12-3/TRBV12-4	TRBJ1-2	NA	NA	TGTGCCAGCACCGAGAGCGTTAACTATGGCTACACCTTC	CASTESVNYGYTF
TRBV2	TRBJ2-7	NA	NA	TGTGCCAGCGCGAAGACCTCCTACGAGCAGTACTTC	CASAKTSYEQYF